These 6 T cell receptor beta chains came from one sample sequenced in a study of PD-1 blockade in classical Hodgkin lymphoma. With no exception, relapse followed autologous stem cell transplantation in all patients, and brentuximab vedotin exposure varied. Measured with immunoSEQ multiplex PCR; TCRdb has only the in-frame clones, and not every one. The sample has approximately 160,000 clones, nearly 80% seen once. The specimen was peripheral blood mononuclear cells (PBMCs), collected before the second cycle of nivolumab. Receptors originate from a human donor with classical Hodgkin lymphoma.

V gene TRBV10-3 combines with J gene TRBJ2-5, with D perhaps given as TRBD1 or TRBD2 (7 bases each). Germline CDR1 reads ENHRY; CDR2 reads SYGVKD. This CDR3 has 14 residues. Trimming pared 6 bases from V and 4 bases from J, leaving 15 bases between. This chain's CDR3 is CAISFDREGETQYF. DNA of the CDR3: TGTGCCATCAGCTTTGACAGGGAGGGAGAGACCCAGTACTTC.

V usage is TRBV28 and J usage is TRBJ1-5, with 7 bases aligning to TRBD1. Germline V lookup: CDR1 MDHEN, CDR2 SYDVKM. The CDR3 has 16 residues. The ends lost 3 bases at V and 4 bases at J; junction bases unmatched: 9. The chain's CDR3 is CASSFGTVMTNQPQHF. In DNA form, the CDR3 reads TGTGCCAGCAGTTTTGGGACAGTGATGACAAATCAGCCCCAGCATTTT.

This chain uses TRBV7-9 with TRBJ1-2; no firm D call. The CDR3 contains 11 residues. Looked up from germline, CDR1 is SEHNR and CDR2 is FQNEAQ (reference sequence). V was pared by 4 bases and J by 8 bases, with 8 bases between. The CDR3 loop is CASSSRRGYTF. CDR3 bases: TGTGCCAGCAGCTCCCGGAGGGGCTACACCTTC.

The chain combines TRBV7-3 with TRBJ2-2; D is unresolved. This CDR3 is built from 13 residues. With 5 bases removed from V and 4 bases from J, the gap between germline ends came to 8 bases. In germline, CDR1 is SGHTA, CDR2 FQGTGA. CDR3 nucleotides: TGTGCCAGCAGCGAGTTACTCACCGGGGAGCTGTTTTTT. It yields the protein CASSELLTGELFF.

The chain combines TRBV23-1 with TRBJ1-5; 7 bases fit TRBD1. TRBV23-1 is reported as an ORF; its role is uncertain. Unmatched junction bases numbered 2, after V lost 6 bases and J lost 3 bases. CDR3 length equals 13 residues. The CDR3 sequence: CASRGQPNQPQHF. CDR3 in DNA: TGCGCCAGCAGGGGACAGCCCAATCAGCCCCAGCATTTT.

This chain links TRBV10-3 with TRBJ2-3, with 8 nucleotides matching TRBD2. V dropped 7 bases and J dropped 0; count of bases not matched to a gene: 3. The CDR3 spans 14 residues. CDR1 ENHRY and CDR2 SYGVKD come from the germline V gene. CDR3: CAIMASGSTDTQYF. In DNA form, the CDR3 reads TGTGCCATCATGGCTAGCGGGAGCACAGATACGCAGTATTTT.